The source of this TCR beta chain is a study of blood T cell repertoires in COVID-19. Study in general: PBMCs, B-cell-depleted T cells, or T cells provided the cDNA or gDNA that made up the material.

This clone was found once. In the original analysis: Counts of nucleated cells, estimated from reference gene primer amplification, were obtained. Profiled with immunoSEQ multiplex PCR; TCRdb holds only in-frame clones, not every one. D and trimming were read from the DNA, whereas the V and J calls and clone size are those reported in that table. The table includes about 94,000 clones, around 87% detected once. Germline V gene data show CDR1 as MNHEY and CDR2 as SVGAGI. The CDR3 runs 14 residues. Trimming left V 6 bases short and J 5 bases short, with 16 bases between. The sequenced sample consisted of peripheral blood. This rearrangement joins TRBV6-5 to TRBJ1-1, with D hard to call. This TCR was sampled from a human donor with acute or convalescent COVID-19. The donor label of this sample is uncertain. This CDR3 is CASSFRSRFTEAFF. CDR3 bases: TGTGCCAGCAGCTTCAGGTCCCGGTTTACTGAAGCTTTCTTT.